The 7 T cell receptor beta chains listed next were all sequenced from one sample in a study of a mutant IDH1 vaccine in newly diagnosed glioma. The time point was: baseline, week 1 (first vaccination visit). Treatment specified: pre-vaccination baseline after standard-of-care therapy. The table came from immunoSEQ multiplex PCR; TCRdb's copy has only in-frame clones and leaves some out. The data show tens of thousands of clones, roughly 92% seen once. The specimen comprised PBMCs, sampled from a glioma patient treated with radiotherapy, temozolomide or both. The receptors originated from a man between 25 and 39 years old with glioma.

The chain is built from TRBV18 and TRBJ1-1, with D hard to call. The CDR3 is made up of 12 amino acids. V shed 5 bases and J shed 0 bases, with 4 bases lying between them. CDR1 and CDR2 (germline): KGHSH, LQKENI. The CDR3 DNA is TGTGCCAGCTCAGGGGTGAACACTGAAGCTTTCTTT. This gives the protein CASSGVNTEAFF.

The chain has TRBV7-2 and TRBJ2-5, with TRBD2 matching 8 bases. CDR1 is SGHTA and CDR2 is FQGNSA in the germline V gene. After removal of 4 bases from V and 1 base from J, the junction contained 5 bases not matched to a gene. The CDR3 covers 15 residues. CDR3 coding DNA: TGTGCCAGCAGCTCAACGGGAGGGAGCCAAGAGACCCAGTACTTC. Its translation is CASSSTGGSQETQYF.

The chain recombines TRBV7-7 with TRBJ2-1; the D gene is possibly TRBD2 (5 bases). CDR1 SSHAT and CDR2 FNYEAQ come from the germline V gene (reference sequence). The CDR3 runs to 14 residues. Trimming took 1 base from V and 5 from J, leaving 9 bases between them. The CDR3 nucleotides read TGTGCCAGCAGCTTAGGGGCGGGCGACAATGAGCAGTTCTTC. Translated, it gives CASSLGAGDNEQFF.

The chain has TRBV11-2 and TRBJ2-7; TRBD1 matches at 7 bases. After removal of 4 bases from V and 3 bases from J, the junction contained 9 bases not matched to a gene. This CDR3 spans 15 amino acids. CDR1 is SGHAT and CDR2 is FQNNGV in the germline V gene. CDR3 loop: CASSSPDRDNYEQYF. The CDR3 coding sequence is TGTGCCAGCAGCTCTCCCGACAGGGACAACTACGAGCAGTACTTC.

This chain uses TRBV18 with TRBJ2-1; 11 bases align to TRBD1. CDR1 KGHSH and CDR2 LQKENI come from the germline V gene. V lost 5 bases and J lost 7; bases outside the gene matches: 7. The CDR3 spans 15 residues. CDR3 amino acids: CASSEDRGRLNEQFF. The CDR3 DNA follows: TGTGCCAGCTCAGAGGACAGGGGGCGACTAAATGAGCAGTTCTTC.

The chain recombines TRBV30 with TRBJ1-2; D is unclear. V lost 6 bases, J lost 6 bases, and 20 bases lay in between. This CDR3 region has 14 residues. From germline, CDR1 is GTSNPN and CDR2 SVGIG (reference sequence). DNA for the CDR3: TGTGCCTGTCTTGTAACCACTGGGCAGGATGGCTACACCTTC. Its protein product is CACLVTTGQDGYTF.

The chain employs TRBV5-5 and TRBJ2-1; TRBD2 aligns across 10 bases. After removal of 3 bases from V and 1 base from J, the junction contained 13 bases not matched to a gene. This CDR3 has 19 amino acids. The V gene's germline CDR1 is SGHKS and CDR2 YYEKEE (reference sequence). CDR3 bases: TGTGCCAGCAGCTCCTCCCCCCTTAGCGGGAGGTATTCCTACAATGAGCAGTTCTTC. This encodes CASSSSPLSGRYSYNEQFF.